This T cell receptor beta chain came from a study of blood T cells in healthy people across ages. Turning to this clonotype: The antigen remains undetermined.

Study results and limitations: The study found TCR beta diversity correlated strongly with naive T cell percentage.

This CDR3 contains 14 residues. The germline V and J ends were trimmed by 1 base and 1 base, with 7 bases remaining between them. Germline V gene sequence: CDR1 DFQATT, CDR2 SNEGSKA (reference sequence). Then a second PCR, running roughly 7 to 12 cycles, was carried out with a sample-barcoded 5' primer and a J-beta primer mix. Every sample gave at least 2.5 million paired-end reads containing CDR3. From the 5' RACE reads, TCRdb called clonotypes with MiXCR, one entry per CDR3 protein. The sample records some 700,000 distinct CDR3 sequences, approximately 43% being singletons. The draw of peripheral blood yielded ten milliliters from each donor.

The receptor was isolated from a woman aged 55-70 years in good health. Sequenced input: blood. The chain has TRBV20-1 and TRBJ1-4; maybe TRBD1 (6 bases). CDR3 DNA: TGCAGTGCTAGAGGAGGGGGAACTAATGAAAAACTGTTTTTT. Its protein product is CSARGGGTNEKLFF.